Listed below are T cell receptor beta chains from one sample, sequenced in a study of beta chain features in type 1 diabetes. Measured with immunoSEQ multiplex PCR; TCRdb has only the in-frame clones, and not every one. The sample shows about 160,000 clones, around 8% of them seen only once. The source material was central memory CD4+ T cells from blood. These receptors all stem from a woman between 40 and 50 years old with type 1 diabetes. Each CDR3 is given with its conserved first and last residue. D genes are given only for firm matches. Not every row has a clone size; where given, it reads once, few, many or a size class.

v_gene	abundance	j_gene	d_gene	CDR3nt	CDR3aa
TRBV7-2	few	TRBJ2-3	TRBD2	TGTGCCAGCAGACTGACTAGCGGGAGCTCTGATACGCAGTATTTT	CASRLTSGSSDTQYF
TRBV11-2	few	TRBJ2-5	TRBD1	TGTGCCAGCAGCGGCGACAGGGCGAAGACCCAGTACTTC	CASSGDRAKTQYF
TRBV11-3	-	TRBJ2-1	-	TGTGCCAGCAGCTTGGCTGACAGTTTGAGTGAGCAGTTCTTC	CASSLADSLSEQFF
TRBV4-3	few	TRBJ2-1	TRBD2	TGCGCCAGCAGCCAAGATACCGCGGGAGGCAATGAGCAGTTCTTC	CASSQDTAGGNEQFF
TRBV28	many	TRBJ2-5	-	TGTGCCAGCAGTACGATTGCAGGGGCTGAAGAGACCCAGTACTTC	CASSTIAGAEETQYF
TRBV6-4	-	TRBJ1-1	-	TGTGCCAGCTCAACATCCATGAACACTGAAGCTTTCTTT	CASSTSMNTEAFF
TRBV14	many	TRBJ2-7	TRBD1	TGTGCCAGCAGCCAGGGACAGCGTTTCTCCTACGAGCAGTACTTC	CASSQGQRFSYEQYF
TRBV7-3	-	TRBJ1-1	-	TGTGCCAGCAGCCGTACTCAGGGGAAAGCTTTCTTT	CASSRTQGKAFF
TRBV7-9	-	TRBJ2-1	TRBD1	TGTGCCAGCGCTCCGGGACAGGGGCCCTACAATGAGCAGTTCTTC	CASAPGQGPYNEQFF
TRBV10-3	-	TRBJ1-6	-	TGTGCCATCAGTGAGAATCCCCGTTCACCCCTCCACTTT	CAISENPRSPLHF
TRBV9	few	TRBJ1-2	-	TGTGCCAGCAGCCCGGAGTCTGGCTATGGCTACACCTTC	CASSPESGYGYTF
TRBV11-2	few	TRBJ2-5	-	TGTGCCAGCAGCTTAGATCTACAGCAGACCCAGTACTTC	CASSLDLQQTQYF
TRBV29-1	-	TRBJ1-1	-	TGCAGCGTAGGGGACACCTATAACACTGAAGCTTTCTTT	CSVGDTYNTEAFF
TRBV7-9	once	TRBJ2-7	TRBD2	TGTGCCAGCAGCTTAGACCCCCCCCGCGGGGGGGGTTACGAGCAGTACTTC	CASSLDPPRGGGYEQYF
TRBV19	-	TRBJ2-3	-	TGTGCCAGTAGAAGGGAGTCAGGACGGTCAGATACGCAGTATTTT	CASRRESGRSDTQYF
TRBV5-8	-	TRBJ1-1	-	TGTGCCAGCAGCTCAGCGGGCTTCCGAGGCACTGAAGCTTTCTTT	CASSSAGFRGTEAFF
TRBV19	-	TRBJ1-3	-	TGTGCCAGTAGTGAGGGCGGACTCTCTGGAAACACCATATATTTT	CASSEGGLSGNTIYF
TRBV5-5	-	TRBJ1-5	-	TGTGCCAGCAGCTTGGGGGCGGGCCAGCCCCAGCATTTT	CASSLGAGQPQHF
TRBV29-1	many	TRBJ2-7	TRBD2	TGCAGCGCTAGCGGGAACTCCTACGAGCAGTACTTC	CSASGNSYEQYF
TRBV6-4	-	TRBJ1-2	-	TGTGCCAGCAGTGCAGAAGGGGGCTATGGCTACACCTTC	CASSAEGGYGYTF
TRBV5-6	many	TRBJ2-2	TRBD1	TGTGCCAGCAGCTTGTTGGGACAGGGGACGGGCGGGGAGCTGTTTTTT	CASSLLGQGTGGELFF
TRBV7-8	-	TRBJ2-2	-	TGTGCCAGCAGCTTAGGTGACGGGACCGGGGAGCTGTTTTTT	CASSLGDGTGELFF
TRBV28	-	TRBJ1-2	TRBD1	TGTGCCACCCTCGTTGGGAACAGGGGCGATGGCTACACCTTC	CATLVGNRGDGYTF
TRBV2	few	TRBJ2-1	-	TGTGCCAGCAGTGAGTCCGGCAATGAGCAGTTCTTC	CASSESGNEQFF
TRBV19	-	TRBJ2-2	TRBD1	TGTGCCAGTACCCGGACAGGCACCGGGGAGCTGTTTTTT	CASTRTGTGELFF
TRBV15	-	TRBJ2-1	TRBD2	TGTGCCACCAGCAAGACTAGCGGGGGGATCGTTGAGCAGTTCTTC	CATSKTSGGIVEQFF
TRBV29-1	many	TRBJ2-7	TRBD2	TGCAGCGTACGAGCGGGGTCCTCCTACGAGCAGTACTTC	CSVRAGSSYEQYF
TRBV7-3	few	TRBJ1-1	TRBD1	TGTGCCAGCAGCTCACAGGGGTGGGACACTGAAGCTTTCTTT	CASSSQGWDTEAFF
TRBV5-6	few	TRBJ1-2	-	TGTGCCAGCAGGTCAGGGGACGGGGGCTACACCTTC	CASRSGDGGYTF
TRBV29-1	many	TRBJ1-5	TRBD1	TGCAGCGTACAGGGGGCTGTCAATCAGCCCCAGCATTTT	CSVQGAVNQPQHF
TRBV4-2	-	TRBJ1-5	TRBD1	TGTGCCAGCAGCCTTTTCCGGACAGGGGTTCAGCCCCAGCATTTT	CASSLFRTGVQPQHF
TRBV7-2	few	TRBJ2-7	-	TGTGCCAGCAGCCCGAGAGGGACGACAGGATTGGGCGAGCAGTACTTC	CASSPRGTTGLGEQYF